The 4 T cell receptor beta chains in this list originate from one sample, sequenced in a study of blood T cell repertoires in COVID-19. Measured with immunoSEQ multiplex PCR; TCRdb has only the in-frame clones, and not every one. The sample includes fewer than 80,000 clones, around 88% seen only once; the top ten take more than 7.5%. What was sequenced was peripheral blood. These receptors came from a man under 40 with acute or convalescent COVID-19.

The chain has TRBV5-5 and TRBJ1-1; no clear D. Germline V CDR1 and CDR2: SGHKS, YYEKEE (reference sequence). The CDR3 runs 14 residues. V was pared by 0 bases and J by 0 bases, with 6 bases between. In DNA, the CDR3 is TGTGCCAGCAGCTTGGTAGAGATGAACACTGAAGCTTTCTTT. It codes for CASSLVEMNTEAFF.

The chain uses TRBV6-5 and TRBJ2-3, with D uncertain. V was clipped by 3 bases and J by 1 base, with 8 bases between them. CDR1 MNHEY and CDR2 SVGAGI come from the germline V gene. The CDR3 spans 14 residues. This CDR3 is CASSYTFGTDTQYF. The CDR3 DNA reads as TGTGCCAGCAGTTATACATTTGGCACAGATACGCAGTATTTT.

This chain joins TRBV29-1 and TRBJ2-1; 8 nucleotides align to TRBD1. Per the germline V gene, CDR1 is SQVTM and CDR2 is ANQGSEA. The CDR3 runs to 15 residues. V gave up 3 bases and J gave up 8 bases; unmatched junction bases: 12. CDR3 protein: CSVETPLTGVDEQFF. The CDR3 coding sequence is TGCAGCGTTGAGACACCCTTGACAGGGGTCGATGAGCAGTTCTTC.

CDR3 nucleotide sequence: TGCGCCAGCAGCCAGCGGGGACTAGCGGACCAAGAGACCCAGTACTTC. Amino acids: CASSQRGLADQETQYF. The chain links TRBV4-1 to TRBJ2-5; 11 bases align to TRBD2. The germline V gene encodes CDR1 MGHRA and CDR2 YSYEKL. With V trimmed by 3 bases and J by 0 bases, 3 bases remained unmatched. The CDR3 length is 16 residues.